The TCR beta chain described here comes from a study of beta chain features in type 1 diabetes. Study information: Sorted cells numbering roughly 98,000,000 were examined across all samples. General observations from the study: Researchers report that Type 1 diabetes patients had moderately but significantly shorter TCRB CDR3s across all four CD4+ subsets. Junctions at VDJ sites from type 1 diabetes patients had fewer insertions and more deletions.

As every portion of the isolated RNA was reverse transcribed, the sequencing read expressed TCRB transcripts. Stem cell-like memory T cell samples underwent survey-depth immunoSEQ sequencing. They averaged roughly 1 million reads. Profiling relied on immunoSEQ multiplex PCR, and the TCRdb table lists in-frame clones only, not all of them. Found here are fewer than 70,000 clones, about 64% of them singletons; the top ten hold approximately 0.3%. This clone occurred a few times. Its antigen is as yet unknown. Germline lookup yields CDR1 SNHLY and CDR2 FYNNEI. V lost 7 bases to trimming and J lost 7 bases; unmatched junction nucleotides: 9. This CDR3 is built from 14 residues.

The sequence derives from a young woman with type 1 diabetes. The chain carries TRBV2 and TRBJ2-7; 11 nucleotides align to TRBD2. Specimen: stem cell memory CD4+ T cells from blood. The chain's CDR3 is CASNEGLAGYEQYF. The CDR3, as DNA: TGTGCCAGCAACGAAGGACTAGCGGGCTATGAGCAGTACTTC.